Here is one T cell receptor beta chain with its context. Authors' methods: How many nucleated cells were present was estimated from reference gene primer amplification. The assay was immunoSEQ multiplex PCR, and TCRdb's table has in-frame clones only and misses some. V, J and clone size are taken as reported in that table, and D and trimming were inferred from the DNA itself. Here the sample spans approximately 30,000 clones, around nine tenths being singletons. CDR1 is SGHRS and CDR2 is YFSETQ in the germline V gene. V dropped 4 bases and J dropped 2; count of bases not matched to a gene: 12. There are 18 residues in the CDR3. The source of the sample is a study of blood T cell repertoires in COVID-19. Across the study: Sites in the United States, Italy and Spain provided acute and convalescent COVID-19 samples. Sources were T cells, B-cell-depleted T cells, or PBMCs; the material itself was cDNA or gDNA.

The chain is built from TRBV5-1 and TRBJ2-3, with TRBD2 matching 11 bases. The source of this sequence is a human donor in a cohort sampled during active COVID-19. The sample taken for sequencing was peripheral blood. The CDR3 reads CASSPTSGILPPTDTQYF. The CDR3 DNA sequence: TGCGCCAGCAGCCCGACTAGCGGGATCCTTCCCCCCACAGATACGCAGTATTTT.